Listed below are T cell receptor beta chains from one sample, sequenced in a study of blood T cell repertoires in COVID-19. Profiled with immunoSEQ multiplex PCR; TCRdb holds only in-frame clones, not every one. The table records approximately 130,000 clones, 55% to 75% of them present only once. Sequenced sample: peripheral blood. The receptors were sampled from a woman between 65 and 79 years old with acute or convalescent COVID-19. The CDR3 runs from the conserved cysteine through the conserved F or W. Expanded clones get a size class; other rows say once, few or many, or leave the size out.

v_gene | abundance | CDR3aa
TRBV24-1 | few | CATSGGTGTPYNEQFF
TRBV2 | few | CASSDRASGGTSTDTQYF
TRBV19 | once | CASSISGETQYF
TRBV10-1 | NA | CASSEWTGREQYF
TRBV11-2 | few | CASSLYRDYGYTF
TRBV27 | NA | CASSFTQGSEQYF
TRBV3-1/TRBV3-2 | NA | CASSQLANEQFF
TRBV3-1/TRBV3-2 | NA | CASSRGTVNTEAFF
TRBV6-5 | once | CASSYSGGWNSPLHF
TRBV4-1 | few | CASSQAASGGTQYF
TRBV5-1 | NA | CASSFWGQRTSTDTQYF
TRBV2 | NA | CASRYGGTDTQYF
TRBV5-8 | NA | CASSSGQGISGANVLTF
TRBV28 | NA | CASSSVGKLAEYEQYF
TRBV7-9 | NA | CASSRGTVNTEAFF
TRBV7-2 | NA | CASSLETGNQPQHF
TRBV13 | few | CASSLGSSGETGAGELFF
TRBV12-3/TRBV12-4 | once | CASSGGAYNEQFF
TRBV5-1 | NA | CASSLESHGGTSPNTGELFF
TRBV5-8 | NA | CASSPYDNIQYF